The 13 T cell receptor beta chains in this list originate from one sample, sequenced in a study of T-cell memory formation after mild COVID-19. TCRdb re-called the 5' RACE reads with MiXCR, one entry per CDR3 protein. The data contain 470,000 or so distinct CDR3 sequences, around 20% of them seen just once; the ten biggest clones take up 8.4%. The source material was PBMCs or a T cell subset sorted from them (not recorded which). These receptors came from an adult woman who had mild COVID-19 (a few samples of this study predate the infection). Cell type and time point are not known.

This sequence joins TRBV9 and TRBJ2-3; 13 bases fit TRBD2. The length of the CDR3 is 17 residues. Germline CDR1 SGDLS, CDR2 YYNGEE. J gave up 2 bases and V 0 bases, and 3 bases lay outside the gene matches. The CDR3 DNA sequence: TGTGCCAGCAGCGTAGGACTAGCGGGGGGACTCACAGATACGCAGTATTTT. The encoded protein is CASSVGLAGGLTDTQYF.

Only a few counts were recorded for this clonotype. V is TRBV27 and J is TRBJ2-1; TRBD2 agrees at 9 bases. The CDR3 covers 13 residues. CDR1 is MNHEY and CDR2 is SMNVEV in the germline V gene (reference sequence). V shed 7 bases and J 8 bases; nucleotides not matched to a gene: 6. The DNA for the CDR3 is TGTGCCAGCAACCCCCTAGCGGGGTATGAGCAGTTCTTC. This translates into CASNPLAGYEQFF.

This CDR3 reads CASSPSGGSLNTEAFF. DNA of the CDR3: TGTGCCAGCAGCCCCTCGGGGGGCAGCCTGAACACTGAAGCTTTCTTT. The V gene is TRBV7-3, the J gene TRBJ1-1, with a possible D match to TRBD1 (6 bases). There are 16 residues in the CDR3. Germline-derived CDR1 and CDR2 are SGHTA and FQGTGA. The V gene lost 5 bases and the J gene lost 0 bases, with 16 bases spanning the gap.

The table lists this clonotype with a few counts. The V gene is TRBV7-2, the J gene TRBJ1-1; D not resolved. Germline V gene data show CDR1 as SGHTA and CDR2 as FQGNSA. V gave up 5 bases and J gave up 6 bases, with 16 bases separating them. The CDR3 loop spans 14 amino acids. This chain's CDR3 is CASSQVTSPSEAFF. Written as DNA, the CDR3 is TGTGCCAGCAGCCAAGTTACTAGCCCGTCTGAAGCTTTCTTT. The full variable domain, with the rest looked up from reference TRBV7-2 and TRBJ1-1, is GAGVSQSPSNKVTEKGKDVELRCDPISGHTALYWYRQSLGQGLEFLIYFQGNSAPDKSGLPSDRFSAERTGGSVSTLTIQRTQQEDSAVYLCASSQVTSPSEAFFGQGTRLTVV.

This clonotype was observed a few times. The chain employs TRBV4-1 and TRBJ2-7, with D perhaps matching TRBD1 or TRBD2 (5 bases each). The CDR3 has 12 residues. With 2 bases removed from V and 4 bases from J, the gap between germline ends came to 6 bases. Germline V gene data show CDR1 as MGHRA and CDR2 as YSYEKL. CDR3 residues: CASSQWGYEQYF. In nucleotides, the CDR3 is TGCGCCAGCAGCCAATGGGGGTACGAGCAGTACTTC.

This clonotype was observed a single time. V usage is TRBV30 and J usage is TRBJ2-1; weak D call: TRBD1 (5 bases). V was clipped by 5 bases and J by 12 bases, with 14 bases between them. The CDR3 runs to 11 residues. CDR1 is GTSNPN and CDR2 is SVGIG in the germline V gene (reference sequence). The CDR3 DNA sequence: TGTGCCTGGGACAGTGGCCGGCGGCAGTTCTTC. The encoded protein is CAWDSGRRQFF.

This clonotype was found a few times. This chain joins TRBV7-9 and TRBJ2-1, with 7 bases identical to TRBD1. The germline V gene has CDR1 SEHNR and CDR2 FQNEAQ (reference sequence). V lost 7 bases to trimming and J lost 4 bases; unmatched junction nucleotides: 7. The CDR3 is 14 residues long. CDR3 coding DNA: TGTGCCAGCACCCCTCAGGGGGTATACAATGAGCAGTTCTTC. Translating it yields CASTPQGVYNEQFF.

This clonotype was counted a few times. This sequence joins TRBV6-5 and TRBJ1-1, with D perhaps TRBD1 (5 bases). Germline assignment: CDR1 MNHEY and CDR2 SVGAGI. The CDR3 spans 14 residues. Between the trimmed V and J ends, which lost 2 bases and 1 base, there was a span of 8 bases. CDR3 nucleotide sequence: TGTGCCAGCAGTTACATTACAGGGAACACTGAAGCTTTCTTT. The encoded protein is CASSYITGNTEAFF.

The chain uses TRBV29-1 and TRBJ2-3; 8 nucleotides align to TRBD2. The CDR3 contains 14 residues. The germline gives CDR1 SQVTM, CDR2 ANQGSEA. Trimming cost V 7 bases and J 3 bases; bases outside gene matches: 9. The CDR3: CSAGTGTRTDTQYF. In DNA, the CDR3 is TGCAGCGCCGGAACAGGGACTAGGACAGATACGCAGTATTTT.

This clonotype was seen more than once but under ten times. The V call is TRBV4-1, the J call TRBJ2-7, with no clear D. CDR3 size: 15 residues. Looked up from germline, CDR1 is MGHRA and CDR2 is YSYEKL. The V gene lost 2 bases and the J gene lost 2 bases, with 13 bases spanning the gap. Here the CDR3 reads CASSQINDGTYEQYF. For the CDR3, the DNA is TGCGCCAGCAGCCAAATTAATGACGGAACCTACGAGCAGTACTTC.

The chain has TRBV13 and TRBJ1-1; 7 nucleotides match TRBD1. This CDR3 is 16 amino acids long. V lost 5 bases, J lost 2 bases, and 11 bases stayed unmatched. The germline V gene has CDR1 PRHDT and CDR2 FYEKMQ (reference sequence). CDR3 sequence: CASSPKPTGLNTEAFF. In nucleotides, the CDR3 is TGTGCCAGCAGCCCCAAACCGACAGGGTTAAACACTGAAGCTTTCTTT.

The CDR3 DNA follows: TGTGCCAGCAGCCAAGAAGTTCAGGGGTTGAATCAGCCCCAGCATTTT. It codes for CASSQEVQGLNQPQHF. The chain is built from TRBV4-2 and TRBJ1-5, with a weak D call TRBD1 (6 bases). The V gene lost 0 bases and the J gene lost 4 bases, with 13 bases spanning the gap. The length of the CDR3 is 16 residues. The V gene's germline CDR1 is LGHNA and CDR2 YNFKEQ.

A word on this clonotype: At one end, the junction sequence differs from germline, possibly due to a read error. The chain uses TRBV27 and TRBJ2-7; 7 nucleotides line up with TRBD2. The germline V gene encodes CDR1 MNHEY and CDR2 SMNVEV (reference sequence). The CDR3 totals 11 residues. CDR3 region: CASSQTGGLHF. DNA for the CDR3: TGTGCCAGCAGTCAAACGGGAGGCTTGCACTTC.